The TCR beta chain described here comes from a study of OX40 agonist ivuxolimab in advanced cancers. Prior autoimmune disease or systemic immunosuppression barred patients. The CDR3 sequence is 15 residues long. Germline assignment: CDR1 SGHAT and CDR2 FQDESV (reference sequence). Trimming pared 7 bases from V and 6 bases from J, leaving 22 bases between. Data came from immunoSEQ multiplex PCR; TCRdb stores just in-frame clones and leaves some out. The table lists about 110,000 clones, around 93% of them singletons, with about 1.2% in the top ten. The TCR was taken from an adult with an advanced solid tumor such as melanoma, head and neck, liver or kidney cancer. V is TRBV11-1 and J is TRBJ2-7, with D possibly called TRBD1 or TRBD2 (7 bases each). Sequenced here: CD4+ or CD8+ T cells sorted from blood, sampled in a trial of the OX40 agonist ivuxolimab. The CDR3, as DNA: TGTGCCAGCATGGGAGGGGGCGCTTACACGGGCGAGCAGTACTTC. Protein: CASMGGGAYTGEQYF. The full variable domain, in which reference TRBV11-1 and TRBJ2-7 provide the parts outside the CDR3, is EAEVAQSPRYKITEKSQAVAFWCDPISGHATLYWYRQILGQGPELLVQFQDESVVDDSQLPKDRFSAERLKGVDSTLKIQPAELGDSAMYLCASMGGGAYTGEQYFGPGTRLTVT.